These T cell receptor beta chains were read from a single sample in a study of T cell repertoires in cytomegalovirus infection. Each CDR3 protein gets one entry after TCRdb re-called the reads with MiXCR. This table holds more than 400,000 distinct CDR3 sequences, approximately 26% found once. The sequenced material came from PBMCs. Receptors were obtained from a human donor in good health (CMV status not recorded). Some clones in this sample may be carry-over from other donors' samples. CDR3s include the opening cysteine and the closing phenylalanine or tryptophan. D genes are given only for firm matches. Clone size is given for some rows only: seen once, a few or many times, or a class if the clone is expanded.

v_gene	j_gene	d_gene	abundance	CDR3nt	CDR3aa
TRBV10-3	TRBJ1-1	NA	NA	TGTGCCATCGGAGCGGGACAAAGGCAGGGAACTGAAGCTTTCTTT	CAIGAGQRQGTEAFF
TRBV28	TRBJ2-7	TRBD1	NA	TGTGCCAGCAGTAAACAGGGGGGAGACGAGCAGTACTTC	CASSKQGGDEQYF
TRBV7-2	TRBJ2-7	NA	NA	TGTGCCAGCAGCTTTCTGGGGGGGCGCCCCTACGAGCAGTACTTC	CASSFLGGRPYEQYF
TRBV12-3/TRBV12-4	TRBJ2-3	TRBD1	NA	TGTGCCAGCCGGGACAGGGGGCTTACGCAGTATTTT	CASRDRGLTQYF
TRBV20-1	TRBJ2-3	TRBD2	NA	TGCAGTGCCACTTTCTTCGGGAGGGCCGAAGGCACAGATACGCAGTATTTT	CSATFFGRAEGTDTQYF
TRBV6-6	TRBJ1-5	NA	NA	TGTGCCAGCACAGGAACAGGCCTTCAGCCCCAGCATTTT	CASTGTGLQPQHF
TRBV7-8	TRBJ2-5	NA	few	TGTGCCAGCAGCTTCCTCGCCTCCAGGGAGCCCGAAGAGACCCAGTACTTC	CASSFLASREPEETQYF
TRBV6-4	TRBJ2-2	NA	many	TGTGCCAGCAGTGAGACGAACACCGGGGAGCTGTTTTTT	CASSETNTGELFF
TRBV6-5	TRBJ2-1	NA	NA	TGTGCCAGCAGTGTGAGGGACACCTACAATGAGCAGTTCTTC	CASSVRDTYNEQFF
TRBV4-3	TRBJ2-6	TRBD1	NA	TGCGCCAGCAGCCAGCCGGGACAGGGCCCCTCTGGGGCCAACGTCCTGACTTTC	CASSQPGQGPSGANVLTF
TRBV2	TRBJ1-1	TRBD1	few	TGTGCCAGCACGGGACAGACAAACACTGAAGCTTTCTTT	CASTGQTNTEAFF
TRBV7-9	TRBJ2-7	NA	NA	TGTGCCAGCAGGTCGACTAGTTCCTACGAGCAGTACTTC	CASRSTSSYEQYF
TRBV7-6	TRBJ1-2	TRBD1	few	TGTGCCAGCAGCTTACTGGGAGACAGGGTAAACTATGGCTACACCTTC	CASSLLGDRVNYGYTF
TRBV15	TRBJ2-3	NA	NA	TGTGCCACCAGCATCCACGGACCAGATACGCAGTATTTT	CATSIHGPDTQYF
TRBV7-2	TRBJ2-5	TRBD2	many	TGTGCCAGCAGCAACCTAGCGGGGCAAGAGACCCAGTACTTC	CASSNLAGQETQYF
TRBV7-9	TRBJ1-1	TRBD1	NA	TGTGCCAGCAGCCCGCCGGGACAGGGCCACACTGAAGCTTTCTTT	CASSPPGQGHTEAFF
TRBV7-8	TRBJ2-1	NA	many	TGTGCCAGCAGCTTAGATGTGGTTACTGAGCAGTTCTTC	CASSLDVVTEQFF
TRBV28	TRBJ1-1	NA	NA	TGTGCCAGCAGTTTCTTTCAGGTGGGCATGAACACTGAAGCTTTCTTT	CASSFFQVGMNTEAFF
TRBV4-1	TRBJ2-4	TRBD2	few	TGCGCCAGCAGCCACCGATTTAGCGGGGATTTTGCCCTAGCCAAAAACATTCAGTACTTC	CASSHRFSGDFALAKNIQYF
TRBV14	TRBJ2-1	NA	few	TGTGCCAGCAGCCAATGGGTCTACAATGAGCAGTTCTTC	CASSQWVYNEQFF
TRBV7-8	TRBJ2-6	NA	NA	TGTGCCAGCAGCTCCAAGGGGCAAGGAATATCTGGGGCCAACGTCCTGACTTTC	CASSSKGQGISGANVLTF